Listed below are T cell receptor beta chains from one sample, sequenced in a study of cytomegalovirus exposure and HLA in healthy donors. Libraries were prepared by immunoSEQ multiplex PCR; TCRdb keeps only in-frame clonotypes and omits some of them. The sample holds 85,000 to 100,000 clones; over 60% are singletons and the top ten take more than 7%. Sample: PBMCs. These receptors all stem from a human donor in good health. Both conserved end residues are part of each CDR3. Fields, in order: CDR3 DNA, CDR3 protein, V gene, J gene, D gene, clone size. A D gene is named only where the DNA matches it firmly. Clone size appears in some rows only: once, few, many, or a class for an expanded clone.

CDR3nt: TGTGCCAGCAGTTTAAGGAGAGGGAGCTCCTACAATGAGCAGTTCTTC; CDR3aa: CASSLRRGSSYNEQFF; v_gene: TRBV27; j_gene: TRBJ2-1; d_gene: NA; abundance: NA
CDR3nt: TGTGCCAGCAGCCAAGATGGGTTGGGACAGGATGAAAAACTGTTTTTT; CDR3aa: CASSQDGLGQDEKLFF; v_gene: TRBV4-2; j_gene: TRBJ1-4; d_gene: TRBD1; abundance: NA
CDR3nt: TGTGCCAGCAGTGAAGCGCTGACAGGGAAGGGGTTAGGCACTGAAGCTTTCTTT; CDR3aa: CASSEALTGKGLGTEAFF; v_gene: TRBV6-1; j_gene: TRBJ1-1; d_gene: TRBD1; abundance: NA
CDR3nt: TGTGCCATCAGTGTTAAAGATACGCAGTATTTT; CDR3aa: CAISVKDTQYF; v_gene: TRBV10-3; j_gene: TRBJ2-3; d_gene: NA; abundance: NA
CDR3nt: TGCGCCAGCAGCTCGGACAGGGCAAACACTGAAGCTTTCTTT; CDR3aa: CASSSDRANTEAFF; v_gene: TRBV5-1; j_gene: TRBJ1-1; d_gene: TRBD1; abundance: NA
CDR3nt: TGCGCCAGCAGCCCGTGGCAGAACACTGAAGCTTTCTTT; CDR3aa: CASSPWQNTEAFF; v_gene: TRBV10-1; j_gene: TRBJ1-1; d_gene: NA; abundance: NA
CDR3nt: TGTGCCAGCAGTCAAACCGGGACAGGGAGCAATCAGCCCCAGCATTTT; CDR3aa: CASSQTGTGSNQPQHF; v_gene: TRBV25-1; j_gene: TRBJ1-5; d_gene: TRBD1; abundance: few
CDR3nt: TGCGCCAGCAGGGGCCCGACTAGCGGGGGCCTTAGAAGTAGGAACACCGGGGAGCTGTTTTTT; CDR3aa: CASRGPTSGGLRSRNTGELFF; v_gene: TRBV10-2; j_gene: TRBJ2-2; d_gene: TRBD2; abundance: once
CDR3nt: TGCGCCAGCAGCCAAGATCCGTCGTATGGCACAGATACGCAGTATTTT; CDR3aa: CASSQDPSYGTDTQYF; v_gene: TRBV4-3; j_gene: TRBJ2-3; d_gene: NA; abundance: once
CDR3nt: TGTGCCTGGAGAGCGGGAGCCAACACCGGGGAGCTGTTTTTT; CDR3aa: CAWRAGANTGELFF; v_gene: TRBV30; j_gene: TRBJ2-2; d_gene: TRBD2; abundance: NA
CDR3nt: TGTGCCAGCAGCTTAGTACAGGGAGAGACCCAGTACTTC; CDR3aa: CASSLVQGETQYF; v_gene: TRBV7-9; j_gene: TRBJ2-5; d_gene: NA; abundance: NA
CDR3nt: TGCGCCAGCAGCTTATATCCACAGGATACGCAGTATTTT; CDR3aa: CASSLYPQDTQYF; v_gene: TRBV5-1; j_gene: TRBJ2-3; d_gene: NA; abundance: NA
CDR3nt: TGCGCCAGCAGCTTGACAGGGAAGAAAACCGGGGAGCTGTTTTTT; CDR3aa: CASSLTGKKTGELFF; v_gene: TRBV5-1; j_gene: TRBJ2-2; d_gene: NA; abundance: once
CDR3nt: TGCGCCAGCAGCTTGGGGGAGGAGAACTTTAGGGATACGCAGTATTTT; CDR3aa: CASSLGEENFRDTQYF; v_gene: TRBV5-1; j_gene: TRBJ2-3; d_gene: NA; abundance: once
CDR3nt: TGTGCCAGCTCACCACAGGGGGCGCGAAATCAGCCCCAGCATTTT; CDR3aa: CASSPQGARNQPQHF; v_gene: TRBV18; j_gene: TRBJ1-5; d_gene: TRBD1; abundance: once
CDR3nt: TGTGCCAGCAGCCCTAGAGCGGAAAACACAGATACGCAGTATTTT; CDR3aa: CASSPRAENTDTQYF; v_gene: TRBV7-9; j_gene: TRBJ2-3; d_gene: NA; abundance: NA
CDR3nt: TGTGCCAGCACCAGGGATGGTGTCGAAAAGTCTGGCTACACCTTC; CDR3aa: CASTRDGVEKSGYTF; v_gene: TRBV5-8; j_gene: TRBJ1-2; d_gene: NA; abundance: few
CDR3nt: TGTGCCATCAGTGAGTCCCCCACGGGAGGCTCAAATGAGCAGTTCTTC; CDR3aa: CAISESPTGGSNEQFF; v_gene: TRBV10-3; j_gene: TRBJ2-1; d_gene: TRBD2; abundance: NA
CDR3nt: TGCGCCAGCAGCCCCCTTCTGAGCACCCAAGCGCTGAATTCACCCCTCCACTTT; CDR3aa: CASSPLLSTQALNSPLHF; v_gene: TRBV5-1; j_gene: TRBJ1-6; d_gene: NA; abundance: NA
CDR3nt: TGCGCCAGCAGCGCGGGACGCAGCTCCTACAATGAGCAGTTCTTC; CDR3aa: CASSAGRSSYNEQFF; v_gene: TRBV10-2; j_gene: TRBJ2-1; d_gene: NA; abundance: NA
CDR3nt: TGTGCCAGCAGCTACGGACAGGGCTATAATTCACCCCTCCACTTT; CDR3aa: CASSYGQGYNSPLHF; v_gene: TRBV7-6; j_gene: TRBJ1-6; d_gene: TRBD1; abundance: NA
CDR3nt: TGTGCCAGCAGTCCCCCCGGGGTAGGCGGAACTGAAGCTTTCTTT; CDR3aa: CASSPPGVGGTEAFF; v_gene: TRBV6-1; j_gene: TRBJ1-1; d_gene: NA; abundance: NA
CDR3nt: TGTGCCAGCAGCTCCCAGGGGGCGCGGAACACTGAAGCTTTCTTT; CDR3aa: CASSSQGARNTEAFF; v_gene: TRBV11-2; j_gene: TRBJ1-1; d_gene: TRBD1; abundance: NA
CDR3nt: TGCGCCAGCAGCCAAGACAGGGGGCCCTACGAGCAGTACTTC; CDR3aa: CASSQDRGPYEQYF; v_gene: TRBV4-3; j_gene: TRBJ2-7; d_gene: TRBD1; abundance: NA
CDR3nt: TGCGCCAGCAGTGGAGACAATGAGCAGTTCTTC; CDR3aa: CASSGDNEQFF; v_gene: TRBV5-1; j_gene: TRBJ2-1; d_gene: NA; abundance: NA
CDR3nt: TGTGCCAGTAGTATCCGGTCGACAGGGTTGAACACTGAAGCTTTCTTT; CDR3aa: CASSIRSTGLNTEAFF; v_gene: TRBV19; j_gene: TRBJ1-1; d_gene: TRBD1; abundance: NA
CDR3nt: TGCGCCAGCAGCTTGATGACAGGACCTACGCAGACCCAGTACTTC; CDR3aa: CASSLMTGPTQTQYF; v_gene: TRBV5-1; j_gene: TRBJ2-5; d_gene: NA; abundance: NA
CDR3nt: TGCAGCGCTGGACAGCTAGCGAACACTGAAGCTTTCTTT; CDR3aa: CSAGQLANTEAFF; v_gene: TRBV29-1; j_gene: TRBJ1-1; d_gene: NA; abundance: few
CDR3nt: TGTGCCAGCAGCCCGGACAGGGCGAACACTGAAGCTTTCTTT; CDR3aa: CASSPDRANTEAFF; v_gene: TRBV7-9; j_gene: TRBJ1-1; d_gene: TRBD1; abundance: NA
CDR3nt: TGTGCCATCAGTGAGACATCGGAGACCCAGTACTTC; CDR3aa: CAISETSETQYF; v_gene: TRBV10-3; j_gene: TRBJ2-5; d_gene: NA; abundance: NA
CDR3nt: TGTGCCAGCAGGGGGGCGGGCAACACTGAAGCTTTCTTT; CDR3aa: CASRGAGNTEAFF; v_gene: TRBV7-9; j_gene: TRBJ1-1; d_gene: NA; abundance: few
CDR3nt: TGTGCCAGCACCGAAGGGGTAGCCAAAAACATTCAGTACTTC; CDR3aa: CASTEGVAKNIQYF; v_gene: TRBV6-1; j_gene: TRBJ2-4; d_gene: NA; abundance: medium-sized
CDR3nt: TGTGCCAGCAGCGACGGGACTAGCGGGTACAATGAGCAGTTCTTC; CDR3aa: CASSDGTSGYNEQFF; v_gene: TRBV9; j_gene: TRBJ2-1; d_gene: TRBD2; abundance: NA
CDR3nt: TGCGCCAGCAGCTCAATTCCGGGACTAGTCGGAACAGATACGCAGTATTTT; CDR3aa: CASSSIPGLVGTDTQYF; v_gene: TRBV5-1; j_gene: TRBJ2-3; d_gene: TRBD2; abundance: NA
CDR3nt: TGCAGTGCTAGGGTGGGACAGGGGGTGTACTTC; CDR3aa: CSARVGQGVYF; v_gene: TRBV20-1; j_gene: TRBJ2-7; d_gene: TRBD1; abundance: NA
CDR3nt: TGTGCTAGTGGTTTGCATAGCAGCTACAATGAGCAGTTCTTC; CDR3aa: CASGLHSSYNEQFF; v_gene: TRBV12-5; j_gene: TRBJ2-1; d_gene: NA; abundance: NA
CDR3nt: TGCGCCAGCAGTTCTAGCGGGACCTCCTACAATGAGCAGTTCTTC; CDR3aa: CASSSSGTSYNEQFF; v_gene: TRBV10-1; j_gene: TRBJ2-1; d_gene: TRBD2; abundance: NA
CDR3nt: TGTGCCAGCAGCTCCGGCGGGCAGCAAGTTATGGATGACATTCAGTACTTC; CDR3aa: CASSSGGQQVMDDIQYF; v_gene: TRBV13; j_gene: TRBJ2-4; d_gene: NA; abundance: NA
CDR3nt: TGTGCCAGCTCACCGGGGGGCGTAAGAATGGACAGGTCTTCACCCCTCCACTTT; CDR3aa: CASSPGGVRMDRSSPLHF; v_gene: TRBV18; j_gene: TRBJ1-6; d_gene: TRBD1; abundance: NA
CDR3nt: TGTGCCAGTAGCCCAACCTACGGGATCGAGAATTCACCCCTCCACTTT; CDR3aa: CASSPTYGIENSPLHF; v_gene: TRBV19; j_gene: TRBJ1-6; d_gene: NA; abundance: few
CDR3nt: TGTGCCACAACCCGGGACAGGGGGACCGGGGAGCTGTTTTTT; CDR3aa: CATTRDRGTGELFF; v_gene: TRBV19; j_gene: TRBJ2-2; d_gene: TRBD1; abundance: NA
CDR3nt: TGTGCCAGCAGCGAGGGGTCTAGCGGGAGGGGTGAGCAGTTCTTC; CDR3aa: CASSEGSSGRGEQFF; v_gene: TRBV9; j_gene: TRBJ2-1; d_gene: TRBD2; abundance: NA
CDR3nt: TGTGCCAGCAGCCTAAGGTCTAGCGGCTCCTACGAGCAGTACTTC; CDR3aa: CASSLRSSGSYEQYF; v_gene: TRBV7-2; j_gene: TRBJ2-7; d_gene: TRBD2; abundance: NA
CDR3nt: TGTGCCAGCAGCCAAGGACAGAACACTGAAGCTTTCTTT; CDR3aa: CASSQGQNTEAFF; v_gene: TRBV7-2; j_gene: TRBJ1-1; d_gene: NA; abundance: NA
CDR3nt: TGTGCCAGCAGAGGACAGGGATATTACAATGAGCAGTTCTTC; CDR3aa: CASRGQGYYNEQFF; v_gene: TRBV6-5; j_gene: TRBJ2-1; d_gene: TRBD1; abundance: NA
CDR3nt: TGTGCCAGCAGTGAGGACACGCCCTACGAGCAGTACTTC; CDR3aa: CASSEDTPYEQYF; v_gene: TRBV6-1; j_gene: TRBJ2-7; d_gene: NA; abundance: NA